The clone carrying this T cell receptor (beta chain) has only a few counts. There are 12 residues in the CDR3. The V gene lost 2 bases and the J gene lost 8 bases, with 7 bases spanning the gap. The data were taken from a study of regulatory T cells in long-lasting Graves disease. iRepertoire HTBI primers and Arm-PCR of CDR3 regions built TCR beta libraries. Authors' analysis steps: Segment identification across samples yielded 62 TRBV and some 13 TRBJ segments. TCRdb processed the multiplex PCR reads anew with MiXCR; each CDR3 protein has one entry. TCRdb, not the original authors, processed these V and J calls. This sample has about 470,000 distinct CDR3 sequences, with under 15% found just once. Specified time point: newly diagnosed GD, antithyroid drugs for less than 3 months. The TCR library was made from RNA extracted from PBMCs. Patients all came to the study from an endocrinology department in Xi'an, China. The authors drew approximately 9 milliliters of peripheral blood into EDTA tubes.

These data also formed part of another study, on T cells in Graves' hyperthyroidism and ophthalmopathy. That source reports: Most expanded thyroid clonotypes above 0.001 recurred in blood.

Sequenced material: peripheral blood mononuclear cells (PBMCs), taken at new diagnosis, from a patient treated with antithyroid drugs. The sequence was collected from a woman aged 25 to 45 with Graves disease. This sequence joins TRBV12-3 or TRBV12-4 and TRBJ2-1; D gene ambiguous. CDR3 DNA sequence: TGTGCCAGCAGTTTAATAGCATATGAGCAGTTCTTC. Encoded protein: CASSLIAYEQFF.